This TCR beta chain was documented in a study of shared clonotypes between healthy human individuals. Using immunoSEQ multiplex PCR, the repertoire was profiled, and TCRdb retains in-frame clones only, with some absent. The table includes over 950,000 clones, around 77% detected once. Deletions cut 4 bases from V and 0 bases from J, with 8 bases between. From germline, CDR1 is SGHRS and CDR2 YFSETQ. The CDR3 covers 14 residues. This chain connects TRBV5-1 to TRBJ1-3, with D tentatively TRBD1 (5 bases). The TCR sequence derives from a man aged 18 to 30 in good health. Some clones in this sample may be carry-over from other donors' samples. Sequenced material: memory CD4+ T cells from PBMCs. The subset: CD45RA-negative fraction. CDR3 DNA: TGCGCCAGCAGCCCCGACAGCTCTGGAAACACCATATATTTT. It encodes CASSPDSSGNTIYF.